The 2 T cell receptor beta chains in this list originate from one sample, sequenced in a study of vaccination and CD4 T cells after COVID-19. Treatment noted: approximately nine-day PBMC culture with coronavirus spike peptide pools or control peptides (ViraFEST assay). Gathering of the CD4+ T cells, from the unexposed donor, took place before the COVID-19 pandemic (2011-2018). The antigens of these receptors remain unknown. Cultured CD4+ T-cell DNA underwent Oncomine TCR Beta short-read sequencing. TCRdb itself ran the PCR reads through MiXCR, one entry per CDR3 protein. The repertoire holds more than 6,500 distinct CDR3 sequences, roughly 48% seen once, with around 25% in the top ten. Sequenced: CD4+ T cells from blood, cultured in vitro. These receptors were taken from a human donor in good health.

The CDR3 is CASSFKAGVVDGVDTQYF. The CDR3 DNA follows: TGTGCCAGCAGCTTTAAAGCGGGAGTGGTGGACGGAGTAGATACGCAGTATTTT. This sequence joins TRBV5-4 and TRBJ2-3, with TRBD2 matching over 8 bases. Per germline, CDR1 SGHNT and CDR2 YYREEE (reference sequence). The V gene end was trimmed by 2 bases and the J gene end by 5 bases; junction bases not matched to a gene: 16. The CDR3 extends over 18 amino acids.

This clonotype was recorded only once. The chain recombines TRBV6-2 or TRBV6-3 with TRBJ2-3; D is perhaps TRBD2 (5 bases). The V end lost 7 bases, the J end lost 2 bases, and 13 bases lay between the germline ends. Per the germline V gene, CDR1 is MNHEY and CDR2 is SVGEGT. The CDR3 contains 14 residues. The CDR3 loop reads CASIPGSHTDTQYF. CDR3 sequence (DNA): TGTGCCAGCATTCCGGGGTCTCACACAGATACGCAGTATTTT.